Each of the 2 T cell receptor beta chains below was sequenced from the same sample in a study of beta chain features in type 1 diabetes. Investigators reverse transcribed all isolated RNA, so they sequenced expressed TCRB transcripts. Assay: immunoSEQ multiplex PCR; the TCRdb copy retains only in-frame clones and omits some. Of 310,000 or so clones listed, roughly 8% are singletons. The sample consisted of central memory CD4+ T cells from blood. Receptors originate from a woman under 30 in good health.

This sequence joins TRBV4-2 and TRBJ1-2, with D unresolved. The germline V and J ends were trimmed by 2 bases and 3 bases, with 16 bases remaining between them. The CDR3 is made up of 16 amino acids. The germline V gene has CDR1 LGHNA and CDR2 YNFKEQ. The chain's CDR3 is CASSQMLDGEDYGYTF. In DNA, the CDR3 is TGTGCCAGCAGCCAAATGCTGGACGGGGAAGACTATGGCTACACCTTC.

This clone was counted once. CDR3 in amino acids: CASSVSAGGPSYEQYF. Written as DNA, the CDR3 is TGTGCCAGCAGTGTTTCGGCGGGAGGGCCAAGCTACGAGCAGTACTTC. The chain carries TRBV6-1 and TRBJ2-7; 9 positions agree with TRBD2. CDR1 is MNHNS and CDR2 is SASEGT in the germline V gene. The length of the CDR3 is 16 residues. V was pared by 4 bases and J by 3 bases, with 10 bases of the junction left unmatched.